The clone carrying this T cell receptor beta chain was observed many times. Antigen specificity is unknown. The sample originates from a study of T cells in Graves' hyperthyroidism and ophthalmopathy. The germline gives CDR1 SNHLY, CDR2 FYNNEI. The trim removed 4 bases at V and 6 bases at J, leaving 6 bases unmatched. There are 15 residues in the CDR3. Newly diagnosed patients aged 18 to 65 had hyperthyroidism of under 2 months' duration. Study-level points and caveats: Among clonotypes expanded in thyroid above 0.001, most were also found in blood.

Template material for amplifying TCR beta CDR3 regions consisted of RNA transcripts. HTBI primers were used for first-round RT-PCR of the TCR CDR3. TCRdb re-called the multiplex PCR reads through MiXCR, storing one row per CDR3 protein. The data contain approximately 330,000 distinct CDR3 sequences, around a fifth of them singletons. This TCR came from a woman in her forties or fifties with Graves' hyperthyroidism. This chain uses TRBV2 with TRBJ2-3, with 11 bases identical to TRBD1. The source material was blood. As DNA, the CDR3 is TGTGCCAGCAGTGCCGGACAGGGGGCCAGGGATACGCAGTATTTT. It is translated as CASSAGQGARDTQYF.